Each of the 8 T cell receptor beta chains below was sequenced from the same sample in a study of human T cells and chemical hapten exposure. MiXCR was run by TCRdb on the RACE reads, yielding one entry per CDR3 protein. This sample carries about 80,000 distinct CDR3 sequences, around 9.6% of them seen once, and the ten largest clones take roughly 2.5%. Time point given: patch test 2, 6 weeks after DPC sensitization. The treatment here: therapeutic diphenylcyclopropenone sensitization with weekly scalp DPC. The sequencing used whole blood, collected in connection with sensitization to the hapten diphenylcyclopropenone (DPC). The receptors shown here come from a woman in her twenties or thirties with alopecia areata. Some clones in this sample may be carry-over from other donors' samples.

This clonotype was detected many times. The V call is TRBV5-1, the J call TRBJ1-5; D may be TRBD1 (5 bases). The CDR3 has 14 amino acids. Per germline, CDR1 SGHRS and CDR2 YFSETQ. Trimming took 4 bases from V and 7 from J, leaving 15 bases between them. The CDR3 reads CASSPSGGPQPQHF. The CDR3 nucleotides read TGCGCCAGCAGCCCGAGTGGGGGACCCCAGCCCCAGCATTTT.

This clonotype showed up many times. This chain uses TRBV10-2 with TRBJ1-2; weak D call: TRBD1 (5 bases). V lost 4 bases, J lost 2 bases, and 20 bases lay in between. Germline V lookup: CDR1 WSHSY, CDR2 SAAADI. This CDR3 contains 17 residues. CDR3 nucleotides: TGCGCCAGCAGTGGGAGGGCCGACAGCCCGGAGAACTATGGCTACACCTTC. Its translation is CASSGRADSPENYGYTF.

The rearrangement uses TRBV7-8 and TRBJ2-3, with 7 positions matching TRBD2. V trimming: 3 bases; J trimming: 5 bases; junction bases outside the gene matches: 8. The CDR3 extends over 15 amino acids. Germline V gene sequence: CDR1 SGHVS, CDR2 FQNEAQ. The CDR3 spells CASSFNGGTLDTQYF. As DNA, the CDR3 is TGTGCCAGCAGCTTCAACGGGGGGACCTTAGATACGCAGTATTTT.

This clonotype has a handful of counts. The CDR3 DNA is TGTGCCAGCAGTTTCCGATCAGGGAAAGACTACGAGCAGTACTTC. This encodes CASSFRSGKDYEQYF. V and J are TRBV28 and TRBJ2-7; tentative D call: TRBD1 (5 bases). The CDR3 is 15 amino acids. Germline V gene lookup returns CDR1 MDHEN and CDR2 SYDVKM. V was clipped by 3 bases and J by 3 bases, with 15 bases between them.

In this sample, this clonotype turned up many times. The chain couples TRBV11-3 to TRBJ2-1; 10 nucleotides align to TRBD2. Germline values: CDR1 SGHNT, CDR2 YENEEA. The CDR3 is 17 residues long. J lost 1 base, V lost 1 base, and 4 bases had no gene match. CDR3 nucleotide sequence: TGTGCCAGCAGCTTAGGACTAGCGGGTTCTTCCTACAATGAGCAGTTCTTC. Its translation is CASSLGLAGSSYNEQFF.

The V call is TRBV19, the J call TRBJ1-2; 10 nucleotides agree with TRBD1. Germline-derived CDR1 and CDR2 are LNHDA and SQIVND (reference sequence). J lost 4 bases, V lost 7 bases, and 3 bases had no gene match. The CDR3 has 13 amino acids. CDR3 coding DNA: TGTGCCAGTACCGGGACAGGGGTCTATGGCTACACCTTC. Translating gives CASTGTGVYGYTF.

This clonotype was observed a few times. This chain joins TRBV28 and TRBJ2-1, with no clear D. V was clipped by 11 bases and J by 7 bases, with 21 bases between them. The CDR3 sequence is 14 residues long. CDR1 and CDR2 (germline): MDHEN, SYDVKM. The CDR3 region is CAAGQVPLPNEQFF. In nucleotides, the CDR3 is TGTGCCGCCGGCCAGGTACCTTTGCCGAATGAGCAGTTCTTC.

This clonotype was detected many times. The chain links TRBV20-1 to TRBJ2-3, with D perhaps matching TRBD2 (5 bases). V lost 5 bases and J 0 bases, leaving 9 bases between the germline ends. This CDR3 is 13 amino acids long. Germline V gene data show CDR1 as DFQATT and CDR2 as SNEGSKA (reference sequence). This CDR3 reads CSAAGSSTDTQYF. CDR3 sequence (DNA): TGCAGTGCTGCGGGCTCAAGCACAGATACGCAGTATTTT.